This T cell receptor (beta chain) emerged from a study of blood T cell repertoires in COVID-19. As for the study in general: Researchers got acute and convalescent COVID-19 samples from the United States, Italy and Spain. PBMCs, B-cell-depleted T cells, or T cells were the source of the cDNA or gDNA that made up the material.

The CDR3 length is 15 residues. Per the germline V gene, CDR1 is SEHNR and CDR2 is FQNEAQ (reference sequence). Trimming took 3 bases from V and 2 from J, leaving 12 bases between them. Methods used by the authors: By means of reference gene primer amplification, nucleated cell counts were estimated. Method: immunoSEQ multiplex PCR; TCRdb's copy keeps in-frame clones and lacks some. V, J and clone size derive from that table, while D and trimming were established from the DNA sequence. The table shows 270,000 or so clones, with over 75% occurring only once. Source material: peripheral blood. The chain has TRBV7-9 and TRBJ2-3; D is unresolved. The TCR comes from a human donor in a cohort sampled during active COVID-19. The CDR3 spells CASSFRRSHTDTQYF. Written as DNA, the CDR3 is TGTGCCAGCAGCTTTCGTCGCAGTCACACAGATACGCAGTATTTT.